This T cell receptor (beta chain) was retrieved from a study of T cells after yellow fever vaccination. This clonotype was observed many times. The antigen is unknown. Production of TCR cDNA was by 5'RACE template switching, which also added a universal primer site and UMIs. TCRdb passed the 5' RACE reads through MiXCR, listing each CDR3 protein once. The table shows about 160,000 distinct CDR3 sequences, with almost 7% occurring only once. There are 14 residues in the CDR3. CDR1 and CDR2 (germline): SGHTA, FQGNSA. V dropped 6 bases and J dropped 5; count of bases not matched to a gene: 8. Study results and caveats: The secondary response was weaker, and its peak arrived faster, on day 5 versus 15.

This sequence was found in a young man who received the YFV17D yellow fever vaccine. This sample comprised CD4+ T cells sorted from PBMCs, obtained about 5 days after the first yellow fever vaccination. The V and J genes are TRBV7-2 and TRBJ2-5, with 8 bases aligning to TRBD1. The CDR3 loop is CASSQGQGRETQYF. The DNA for the CDR3 is TGTGCCAGCAGTCAAGGACAGGGACGGGAGACCCAGTACTTC.